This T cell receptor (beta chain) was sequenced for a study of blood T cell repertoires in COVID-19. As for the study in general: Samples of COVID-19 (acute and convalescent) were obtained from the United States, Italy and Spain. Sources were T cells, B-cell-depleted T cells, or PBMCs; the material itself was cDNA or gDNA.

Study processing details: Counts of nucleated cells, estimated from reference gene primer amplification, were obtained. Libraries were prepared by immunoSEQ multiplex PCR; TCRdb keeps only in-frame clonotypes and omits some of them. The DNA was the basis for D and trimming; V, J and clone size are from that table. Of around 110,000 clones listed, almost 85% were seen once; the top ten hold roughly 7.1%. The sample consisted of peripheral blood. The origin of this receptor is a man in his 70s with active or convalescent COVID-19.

The CDR3 sequence is CASSLQGVADTEAFF. CDR3 bases: TGCGCCAGCAGCCTCCAAGGGGTAGCGGACACTGAAGCTTTCTTT. This sequence joins TRBV5-1 and TRBJ1-1, with a weak D call TRBD1 (5 bases). CDR1 is SGHRS, CDR2 YFSETQ, per germline. The CDR3 has 15 amino acids. Trimming stripped 4 bases from V and 3 bases from J, with 16 bases between.